This TCR beta chain is from a study of T-cell reconstitution after alpha-beta-depleted transplantation in children. This clonotype was counted many times. Its antigen is unidentified. J lost 4 bases, V lost 5 bases, and 13 bases had no gene match. This CDR3 spans 18 amino acids. Germline assignment: CDR1 MNHEY and CDR2 SMNVEV (reference sequence). Overall study results and limits: One year post-transplant, T-cell counts and diversity were largely derived from T cells produced anew. Surviving thymic progenitors and recipient T cells were the source of high TCRbeta diversity at day 60 in some patients. As was reported, about two months after transplant, alpha-beta T cells came from several hundred expanded graft clones.

This sample's TCRbeta library carried unique molecular identifier barcodes. From the PCR reads, TCRdb called clonotypes with MiXCR, one entry per CDR3 protein. The repertoire holds 220,000 or so distinct CDR3 sequences, with roughly 8.2% as singletons. The specimen comprised PBMCs, mostly from graft donor cells, sampled 180 days after TCRalphabeta/CD19-depleted stem cell transplant. This sequence joins TRBV27 and TRBJ2-1; 11 bases are a match to TRBD2. The TCR was taken from a male patient younger than 18 who had a stem cell transplant for acute lymphoblastic leukemia, so the T cells may come from the graft donor. The CDR3 here is CASSRAGTTSGTYNEQFF. As DNA, the CDR3 is TGTGCCAGCAGTCGGGCAGGGACGACTAGCGGGACATACAATGAGCAGTTCTTC.